The 28 T cell receptor beta chains below come from one sample, sequenced in a study of cytomegalovirus exposure and HLA in healthy donors. Researchers ran the PCR with 60 Vbeta and 13 Jbeta primers. Repertoires were generated with immunoSEQ multiplex PCR, while TCRdb's copy carries only in-frame clones and drops some. There are about 140,000 clones in the sample; roughly 82% occur only once, and roughly 3.4% lies in the top ten. Sequenced input: PBMCs. Receptor source: a man younger than 35 in good health and CMV-seropositive.

J is TRBJ2-1 and V is TRBV5-4; 7 nucleotides agree with TRBD1. V was clipped by 4 bases and J by 10 bases; unmatched bases: 8. The CDR3 has 13 residues. Germline V lookup: CDR1 SGHNT, CDR2 YYREEE (reference sequence). CDR3 nucleotides: TGTGCCAGCAGCGGTGACAGGGATTCGGAGCAGTTCTTC. Translated: CASSGDRDSEQFF.

Only a few counts were recorded for this clone. The chain employs TRBV19 and TRBJ2-3, with D possibly TRBD2 on 5 matching bases. The germline CDR1 and CDR2 sequences are LNHDA and SQIVND (reference sequence). V dropped 3 bases and J dropped 2 bases, with 12 bases sitting between them. This CDR3 contains 15 residues. CDR3 region: CASSIQRIDTDTQYF. The CDR3 region has the DNA TGTGCCAGTAGTATTCAGCGGATTGACACAGATACGCAGTATTTT. Complete variable domain (other parts from reference TRBV19 and TRBJ2-3): DGGITQSPKYLFRKEGQNVTLSCEQNLNHDAMYWYRQDPGQGLRLIYYSQIVNDFQKGDIAEGYSVSREKKESFPLTVTSAQKNPTAFYLCASSIQRIDTDTQYFGPGTRLTVL.

This clone was seen a few times. V and J are TRBV18 and TRBJ2-1, with TRBD2 matching 8 bases. With V trimmed by 6 bases and J by 2 bases, 9 bases remained unmatched. This CDR3 contains 16 residues. Per the germline V gene, CDR1 is KGHSH and CDR2 is LQKENI. The CDR3 loop reads CASSRPTSVAYNEQFF. The CDR3 nucleotides are TGTGCCAGCTCCCGACCGACTAGCGTCGCCTACAATGAGCAGTTCTTC. Complete variable domain (other parts from reference TRBV18 and TRBJ2-1): NAGVMQNPRHLVRRRGQEARLRCSPMKGHSHVYWYRQLPEEGLKFMVYLQKENIIDESGMPKERFSAEFPKEGPSILRIQQVVRGDSAAYFCASSRPTSVAYNEQFFGPGTRLTVL.

This rearrangement joins TRBV6-1 to TRBJ1-2; 9 nucleotides align to TRBD1. V gave up 9 bases and J gave up 2 bases; unmatched junction bases: 10. The germline V gene has CDR1 MNHNS and CDR2 SASEGT. The CDR3 consists of 15 residues. CDR3 amino acids: CARRATGGLNYGYTF. The CDR3 DNA reads as TGTGCCAGGCGGGCGACAGGGGGGTTAAACTATGGCTACACCTTC.

This sequence joins TRBV5-1 and TRBJ2-3; the D gene is possibly TRBD1 (6 bases). The CDR3 is 15 amino acids. V was clipped by 4 bases and J by 2 bases, with 14 bases between them. In germline, CDR1 is SGHRS, CDR2 YFSETQ. The CDR3 sequence is CASSARDTYTDTQYF. Here the CDR3 DNA reads TGCGCCAGCAGCGCCCGGGACACATACACAGATACGCAGTATTTT.

This chain uses TRBV23-1 with TRBJ2-1, with 7 positions matching TRBD2. TRBV23-1 is an open reading frame whose function is uncertain. This CDR3 spans 14 amino acids. After removal of 5 bases from V and 6 bases from J, the junction contained 7 bases not matched to a gene. This CDR3 is CASSGGTGGNEQFF. DNA of the CDR3: TGCGCCAGCAGTGGTGGGACGGGGGGCAATGAGCAGTTCTTC.

In this sample, this clone turned up a few times. This rearrangement joins TRBV25-1 to TRBJ2-3; 12 nucleotides agree with TRBD2. Germline loops: CDR1 MGHDK, CDR2 SYGVNS. V lost 6 bases, J lost 0 bases, and 10 bases stayed unmatched. CDR3 size: 18 residues. The DNA of the CDR3 is TGTGCCAGCAGCGAACTAGCGGGAGGTCGCTATAGCACAGATACGCAGTATTTT. Translating gives CASSELAGGRYSTDTQYF.

The V and J genes are TRBV2 and TRBJ2-5, with D maybe TRBD2 (5 bases). The CDR3 is 13 residues long. From germline, CDR1 is SNHLY and CDR2 FYNNEI. Trimming took 4 bases from V and 0 from J, leaving 6 bases between them. The CDR3 loop reads CASSGTYQETQYF. CDR3 DNA sequence: TGTGCCAGCAGTGGGACTTACCAAGAGACCCAGTACTTC.

This sequence joins TRBV5-1 and TRBJ2-1, with 8 bases aligning to TRBD1. The CDR3 totals 16 residues. Germline V lookup: CDR1 SGHRS, CDR2 YFSETQ. V was pared by 7 bases and J by 1 base, with 10 bases of the junction left unmatched. For the CDR3, the DNA is TGCGCCAGCGGACAGGGCCTGGCTCTTTCCTACAATGAGCAGTTCTTC. It translates to CASGQGLALSYNEQFF.

The J gene is TRBJ1-5, the V gene TRBV2; a weak D match, TRBD1 (5 bases). The germline V and J ends were trimmed by 5 bases and 0 bases, with 8 bases remaining between them. Germline V gives CDR1 SNHLY, CDR2 FYNNEI. The CDR3 extends over 14 amino acids. CDR3 sequence: CASSWGDSNQPQHF. The CDR3 nucleotides are TGTGCCAGCAGTTGGGGGGATAGCAATCAGCCCCAGCATTTT.

The chain recombines TRBV6-1 with TRBJ2-7; 11 bases map to TRBD2. The CDR3 totals 15 residues. CDR1 is MNHNS and CDR2 is SASEGT in the germline V gene. Germline trimming cut 6 bases from V and 3 bases from J; bases unmatched to any gene: 7. The CDR3 loop is CASRVGLADLYEQYF. Written as DNA, the CDR3 is TGTGCCAGCAGGGTGGGACTAGCGGACCTCTACGAGCAGTACTTC.

This chain connects TRBV6-1 to TRBJ2-5, with a tentative D call TRBD1 (5 bases). The CDR3 has 13 amino acids. Trimming stripped 7 bases from V and 5 bases from J, with 14 bases between. The germline V gene encodes CDR1 MNHNS and CDR2 SASEGT. CDR3 in DNA: TGTGCCAGCATTTTTGGGGCACGGGAGACCCAGTACTTC. Its protein is CASIFGARETQYF.

The V gene is TRBV5-1, the J gene TRBJ2-1, with D possibly TRBD1 on 5 matching bases. V lost 0 bases and J lost 0, with 7 bases in between. CDR1 is SGHRS and CDR2 is YFSETQ in the germline V gene. The CDR3 spans 15 residues. The CDR3 reads CASSLAQGSYNEQFF. The CDR3 nucleotides read TGCGCCAGCAGCTTGGCCCAGGGCTCCTACAATGAGCAGTTCTTC.

This chain connects TRBV4-1 to TRBJ2-1; 7 nucleotides align to TRBD2. Germline assignment: CDR1 MGHRA and CDR2 YSYEKL. The CDR3 sequence is 15 residues long. Germline trimming cut 4 bases from V and 7 bases from J; bases unmatched to any gene: 10. Here the CDR3 reads CASSLLRGEGNEQFF. DNA of the CDR3: TGCGCCAGCAGCCTCCTTCGAGGGGAGGGGAATGAGCAGTTCTTC.

This chain links TRBV19 with TRBJ2-7; a possible D gene is TRBD2 (7 bases). This CDR3 contains 15 residues. V was pared by 5 bases and J by 6 bases, with 20 bases between. Germline loops: CDR1 LNHDA, CDR2 SQIVND (reference sequence). The CDR3 DNA is TGTGCCAGTAGTGCCGCGGGGGCCGCAATACTCGAGCAGTACTTC. This translates into CASSAAGAAILEQYF.

CDR3 in DNA: TGTGCCAGCAGTTTTGACAGGTTCCAGAACACTGAAGCTTTCTTT. Residues: CASSFDRFQNTEAFF. The J gene is TRBJ1-1, the V gene TRBV6-5; perhaps TRBD1 as D (6 bases). V dropped 4 bases and J dropped 1 base, with 13 bases sitting between them. The CDR3 spans 15 residues. CDR1 is MNHEY, CDR2 SVGAGI, per germline.

The rearrangement links TRBV27 to TRBJ2-5; 12 bases fit TRBD2. V lost 3 bases to trimming and J lost 10 bases; unmatched junction nucleotides: 15. Germline lookup yields CDR1 MNHEY and CDR2 SMNVEV (reference sequence). This CDR3 region has 17 residues. The CDR3, as DNA: TGTGCCAGCAGTTTCCGACTAGCGGGAGCGGGGAGGGATGACCAGTACTTC. It translates to CASSFRLAGAGRDDQYF.

The rearrangement joins TRBV10-3 to TRBJ2-1; 11 positions agree with TRBD2. This CDR3 is 13 amino acids long. J lost 12 bases, V lost 3 bases, and 4 bases had no gene match. Looked up from germline, CDR1 is ENHRY and CDR2 is SYGVKD. CDR3 coding DNA: TGTGCCATCAGTGATGGGCTAGCGGGAGGGCAGTTCTTC. Protein: CAISDGLAGGQFF.

CDR3 sequence reads: CASSLAAGGNTGELFF. The CDR3 region has the DNA TGCGCCAGCAGCTTGGCGGCAGGGGGCAACACCGGGGAGCTGTTTTTT. The rearrangement uses TRBV5-1 and TRBJ2-2, with 8 positions matching TRBD1. Germline loops: CDR1 SGHRS, CDR2 YFSETQ. The CDR3 spans 16 residues. Trimming removed 0 bases from V and 2 bases from J; junction bases left unmatched: 3. Full variable domain (outside the CDR3, taken from reference TRBV5-1 and TRBJ2-2): KAGVTQTPRYLIKTRGQQVTLSCSPISGHRSVSWYQQTPGQGLQFLFEYFSETQRNKGNFPGRFSGRQFSNSRSEMNVSTLELGDSALYLCASSLAAGGNTGELFFGEGSRLTVL.

The CDR3 region is CASSLGVNTEAFF. The CDR3, as DNA: TGTGCCAGCAGCTTGGGAGTGAACACTGAAGCTTTCTTT. The V and J genes are TRBV11-2 and TRBJ1-1, with no clear D. The CDR3 is 13 residues long. CDR1 is SGHAT and CDR2 is FQNNGV in the germline V gene. Trimming stripped 3 bases from V and 0 bases from J, with 5 bases between.

CDR3 protein: CASNLLGNSGNTIYF. CDR3 sequence (DNA): TGTGCCAGCAACCTGCTGGGCAACTCTGGAAACACCATATATTTT. The chain couples TRBV2 to TRBJ1-3, with D uncertain. CDR1 is SNHLY and CDR2 is FYNNEI in the germline V gene. The CDR3 totals 15 residues. V shed 7 bases and J shed 0 bases, with 13 bases lying between them.

The CDR3 region is CASSPDGVANEKLFF. CDR3 DNA sequence: TGTGCCAGCAGCCCGGACGGGGTGGCTAATGAAAAACTGTTTTTT. This chain links TRBV11-2 with TRBJ1-4; D call uncertain. V lost 5 bases and J lost 3, with 13 bases in between. This CDR3 has 15 residues. Germline V gene lookup returns CDR1 SGHAT and CDR2 FQNNGV.

The chain links TRBV19 to TRBJ2-1; 12 bases fit TRBD1. CDR1 and CDR2 (germline): LNHDA, SQIVND (reference sequence). CDR3 length: 14 amino acids. With 7 bases clipped from V and 9 bases from J, the junction kept 7 bases outside the gene matches. DNA for the CDR3: TGTGCCAGTACCCCGGGACAGGGGGCCGCTGAGCAGTTCTTC. This translates into CASTPGQGAAEQFF.

The chain couples TRBV7-9 to TRBJ1-2; TRBD1 matches at 7 bases. Germline CDR1 and CDR2: SEHNR and FQNEAQ (reference sequence). Losses at the gene ends were 0 bases for V and 6 bases for J; bases not matched to a gene: 13. The CDR3 has 17 residues. This CDR3 reads CASSLAQTYRGIDGYTF. The CDR3 coding sequence is TGTGCCAGCAGCTTAGCCCAAACGTACAGGGGAATAGATGGCTACACCTTC.

V usage is TRBV7-9 and J usage is TRBJ1-2; weak D call: TRBD1 (6 bases). CDR3 length equals 16 residues. Trimming removed 2 bases from V and 1 base from J, with 14 bases in between. The germline V gene has CDR1 SEHNR and CDR2 FQNEAQ (reference sequence). The CDR3 DNA sequence: TGTGCCAGCAGCTTAAACTCGGACAGAGATAACTATGGCTACACCTTC. It yields the protein CASSLNSDRDNYGYTF.

The gene calls are TRBV6-5 and TRBJ2-7; 8 bases match TRBD1. V lost 7 bases to trimming and J lost 5 bases; unmatched junction nucleotides: 10. The CDR3 extends over 14 amino acids. Germline V gene sequence: CDR1 MNHEY, CDR2 SVGAGI. As DNA, the CDR3 is TGTGCCAGCACCAACAGAGGACAGGGCCACGAGCAGTACTTC. Translating it yields CASTNRGQGHEQYF.

This rearrangement joins TRBV18 to TRBJ2-7; TRBD2 might be the D (5 bases). Trimming pared 1 base from V and 0 bases from J, leaving 10 bases between. CDR3 length: 15 residues. Germline V gene sequence: CDR1 KGHSH, CDR2 LQKENI. DNA of the CDR3: TGTGCCAGCTCACCACAAGCGGTGAGCTCCTACGAGCAGTACTTC. It codes for CASSPQAVSSYEQYF. The whole variable domain, filled in from reference TRBV18 and TRBJ2-7, reads NAGVMQNPRHLVRRRGQEARLRCSPMKGHSHVYWYRQLPEEGLKFMVYLQKENIIDESGMPKERFSAEFPKEGPSILRIQQVVRGDSAAYFCASSPQAVSSYEQYFGPGTRLTVT.

The chain recombines TRBV2 with TRBJ1-1; TRBD1 matches 8 bases. The CDR3 is 12 amino acids. CDR1 and CDR2 from the germline V gene are SNHLY and FYNNEI. The ends lost 8 bases at V and 4 bases at J; junction bases unmatched: 3. CDR3 protein: CASDRGATEAFF. CDR3 in DNA: TGTGCCAGCGACAGGGGCGCCACTGAAGCTTTCTTT.